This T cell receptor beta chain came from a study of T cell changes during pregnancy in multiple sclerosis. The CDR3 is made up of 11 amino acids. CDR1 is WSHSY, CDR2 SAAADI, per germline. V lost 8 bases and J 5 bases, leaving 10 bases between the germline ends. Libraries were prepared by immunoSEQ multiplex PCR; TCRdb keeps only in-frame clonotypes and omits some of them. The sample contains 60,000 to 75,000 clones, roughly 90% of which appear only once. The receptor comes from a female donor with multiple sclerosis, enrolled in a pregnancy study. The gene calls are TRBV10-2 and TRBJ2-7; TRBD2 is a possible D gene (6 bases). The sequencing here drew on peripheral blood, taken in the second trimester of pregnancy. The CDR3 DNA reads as TGCGCCAGCTCCCAGCGGGACGAGCAGTACTTC. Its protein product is CASSQRDEQYF.